Detailed here is one T cell receptor beta chain. What it binds is not known. This entry is derived from a study of identical twins. TCRdb processed the 5' RACE reads anew with MiXCR; each CDR3 protein has one entry. The table has 550,000 to 700,000 distinct CDR3 sequences, over 8.5% seen once. The study's findings and limits: Partly confounded zero-insertion analyses could result from invariant MAIT and iNKT cells.

Per the germline V gene, CDR1 is MNHEY and CDR2 is SVGEGT. This CDR3 contains 14 residues. Trimming took 3 bases from V and 8 from J, leaving 11 bases between them. The sample was also reused in another study, on yellow fever vaccine responses in identical twins. That source adds: Convergence reportedly seemed to mark part of the twins' vaccine T cell response, with personalization marking the rest.

The J gene is TRBJ2-6, the V gene TRBV6-2 or TRBV6-3, with D hard to call. Sequencing was performed on PBMCs. The sequence was obtained from a woman between 18 and 29 years old in good health. The DNA for the CDR3 is TGTGCCAGCAGTTATCCCGAAGGAACCAACGTCCTGACTTTC. It encodes CASSYPEGTNVLTF.